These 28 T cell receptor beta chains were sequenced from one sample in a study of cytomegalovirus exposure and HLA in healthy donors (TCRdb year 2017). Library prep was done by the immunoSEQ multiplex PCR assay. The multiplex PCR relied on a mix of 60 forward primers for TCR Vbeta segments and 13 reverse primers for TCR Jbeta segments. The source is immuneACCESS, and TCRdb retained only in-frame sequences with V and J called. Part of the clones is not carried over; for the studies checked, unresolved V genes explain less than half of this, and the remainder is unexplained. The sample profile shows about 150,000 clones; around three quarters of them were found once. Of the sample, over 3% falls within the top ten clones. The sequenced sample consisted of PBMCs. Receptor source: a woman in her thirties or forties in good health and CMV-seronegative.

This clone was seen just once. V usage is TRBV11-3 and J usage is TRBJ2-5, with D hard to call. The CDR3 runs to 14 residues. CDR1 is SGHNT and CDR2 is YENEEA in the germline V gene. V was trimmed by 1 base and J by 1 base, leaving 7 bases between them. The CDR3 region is CASSLVSFQETQYF. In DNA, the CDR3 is TGTGCCAGCAGCTTAGTCTCCTTCCAAGAGACCCAGTACTTC.

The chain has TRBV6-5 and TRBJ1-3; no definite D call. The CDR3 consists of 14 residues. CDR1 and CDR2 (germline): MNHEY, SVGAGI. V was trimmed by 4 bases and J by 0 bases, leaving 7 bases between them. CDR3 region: CASSLSRSGNTIYF. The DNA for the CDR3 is TGTGCCAGCAGTTTATCCCGCTCTGGAAACACCATATATTTT.

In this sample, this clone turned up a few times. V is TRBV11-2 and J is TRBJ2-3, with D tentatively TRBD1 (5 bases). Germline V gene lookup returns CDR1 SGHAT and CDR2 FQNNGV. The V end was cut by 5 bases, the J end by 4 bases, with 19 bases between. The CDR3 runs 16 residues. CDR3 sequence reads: CASSPSVDLGADTQYF. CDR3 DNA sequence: TGTGCCAGCAGCCCCAGTGTTGACCTAGGGGCAGATACGCAGTATTTT.

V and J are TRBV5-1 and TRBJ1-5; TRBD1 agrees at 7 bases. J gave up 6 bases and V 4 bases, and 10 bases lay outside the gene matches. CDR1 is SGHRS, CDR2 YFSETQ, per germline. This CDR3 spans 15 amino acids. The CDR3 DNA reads TGCGCCAGCAGCCCCGCCGCAGGGGGAGTTCAGCCCCAGCATTTT. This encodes CASSPAAGGVQPQHF.

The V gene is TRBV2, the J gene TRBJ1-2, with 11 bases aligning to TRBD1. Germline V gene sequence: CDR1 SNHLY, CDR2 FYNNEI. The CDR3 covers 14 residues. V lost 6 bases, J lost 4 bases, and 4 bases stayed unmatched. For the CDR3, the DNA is TGTGCCAGCAGACGGGACAGGGGGACCTATGGCTACACCTTC. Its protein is CASRRDRGTYGYTF.

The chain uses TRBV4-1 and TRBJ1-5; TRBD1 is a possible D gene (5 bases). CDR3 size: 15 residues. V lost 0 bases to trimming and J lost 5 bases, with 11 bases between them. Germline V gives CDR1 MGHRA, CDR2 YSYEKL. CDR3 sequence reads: CASSQDLGEDQPQHF. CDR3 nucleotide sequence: TGCGCCAGCAGCCAAGATCTAGGGGAAGATCAGCCCCAGCATTTT.

This CDR3 reads CASSSLRGGVFANEKLFF. Written as DNA, the CDR3 is TGTGCCAGCAGCTCCCTGAGGGGAGGTGTGTTTGCTAATGAAAAACTGTTTTTT. The chain employs TRBV11-2 and TRBJ1-4, with D tentatively TRBD1 (5 bases). The germline V gene encodes CDR1 SGHAT and CDR2 FQNNGV. CDR3 length equals 18 residues. The ends were cut back, 4 bases at V and 3 bases at J, with 21 bases in the middle.

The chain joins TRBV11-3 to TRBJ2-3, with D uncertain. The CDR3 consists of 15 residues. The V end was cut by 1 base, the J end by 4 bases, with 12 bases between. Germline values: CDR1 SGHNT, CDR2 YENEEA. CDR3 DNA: TGTGCCAGCAGCTTAGGAGGTGGAAAGGCAGATACGCAGTATTTT. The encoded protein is CASSLGGGKADTQYF.

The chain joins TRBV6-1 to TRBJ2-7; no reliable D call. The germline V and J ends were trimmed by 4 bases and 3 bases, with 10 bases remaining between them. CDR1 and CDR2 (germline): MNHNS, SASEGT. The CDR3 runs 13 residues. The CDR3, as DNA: TGTGCCAGCAGTGCGGAGCTAGTCTACGAGCAGTACTTC. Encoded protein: CASSAELVYEQYF.

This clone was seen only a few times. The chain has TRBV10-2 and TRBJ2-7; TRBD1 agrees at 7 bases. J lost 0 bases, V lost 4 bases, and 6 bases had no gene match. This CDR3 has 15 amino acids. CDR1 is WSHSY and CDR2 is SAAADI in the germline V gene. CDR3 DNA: TGCGCCAGCAGTGCAGACAGGGCCATCTCCTACGAGCAGTACTTC. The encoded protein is CASSADRAISYEQYF.

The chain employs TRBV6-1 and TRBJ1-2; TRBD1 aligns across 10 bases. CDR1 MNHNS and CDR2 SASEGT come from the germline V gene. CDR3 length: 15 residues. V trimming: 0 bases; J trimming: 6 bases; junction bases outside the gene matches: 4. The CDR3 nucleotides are TGTGCCAGCAGTGAAGCGCTAGGGACAGGGGATGGCTACACCTTC. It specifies CASSEALGTGDGYTF.

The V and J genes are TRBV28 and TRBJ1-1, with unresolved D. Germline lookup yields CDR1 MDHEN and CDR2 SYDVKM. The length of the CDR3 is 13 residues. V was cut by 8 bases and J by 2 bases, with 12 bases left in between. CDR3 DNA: TGTGCCAGCGGATTGACACGCAACACTGAAGCTTTCTTT. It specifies CASGLTRNTEAFF.

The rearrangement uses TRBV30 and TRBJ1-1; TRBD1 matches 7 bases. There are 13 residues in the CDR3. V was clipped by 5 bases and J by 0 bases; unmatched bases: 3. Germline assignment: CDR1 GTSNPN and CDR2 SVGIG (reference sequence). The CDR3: CAWDRDMNTEAFF. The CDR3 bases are TGTGCCTGGGACAGGGACATGAACACTGAAGCTTTCTTT.

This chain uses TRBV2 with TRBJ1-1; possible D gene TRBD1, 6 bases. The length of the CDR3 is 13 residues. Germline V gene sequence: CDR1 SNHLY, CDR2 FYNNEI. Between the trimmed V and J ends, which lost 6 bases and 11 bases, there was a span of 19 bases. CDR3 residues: CASRDSSRAVAFF. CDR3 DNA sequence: TGTGCCAGCAGGGACAGTAGTAGGGCAGTGGCTTTCTTT.

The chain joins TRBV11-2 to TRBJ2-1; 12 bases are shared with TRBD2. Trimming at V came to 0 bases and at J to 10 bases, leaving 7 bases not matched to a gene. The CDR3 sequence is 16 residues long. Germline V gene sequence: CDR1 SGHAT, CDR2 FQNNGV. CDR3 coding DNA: TGTGCCAGCAGCTTAGACCCGACTAGCGGGAGAGGCGAGCAGTTCTTC. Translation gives CASSLDPTSGRGEQFF.

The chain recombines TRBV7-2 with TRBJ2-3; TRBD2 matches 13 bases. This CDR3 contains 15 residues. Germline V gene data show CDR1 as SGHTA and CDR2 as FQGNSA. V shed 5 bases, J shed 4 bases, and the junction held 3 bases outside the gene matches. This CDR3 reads CASSTSGRGSDTQYF. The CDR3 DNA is TGTGCCAGCAGCACTAGCGGGAGGGGCTCAGATACGCAGTATTTT.

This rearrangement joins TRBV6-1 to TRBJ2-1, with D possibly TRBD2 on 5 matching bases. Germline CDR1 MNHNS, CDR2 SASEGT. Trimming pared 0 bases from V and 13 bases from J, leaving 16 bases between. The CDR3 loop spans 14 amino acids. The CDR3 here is CASSEATGGRAQFF. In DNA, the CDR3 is TGTGCCAGCAGTGAAGCCACCGGAGGTCGGGCCCAGTTCTTC.

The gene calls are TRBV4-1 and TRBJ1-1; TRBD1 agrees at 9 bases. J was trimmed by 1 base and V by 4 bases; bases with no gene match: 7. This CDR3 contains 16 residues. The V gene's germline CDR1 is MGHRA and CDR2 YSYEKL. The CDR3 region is CASSRQQGAGNTEAFF. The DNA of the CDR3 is TGCGCCAGCAGCCGACAACAGGGGGCAGGGAACACTGAAGCTTTCTTT.

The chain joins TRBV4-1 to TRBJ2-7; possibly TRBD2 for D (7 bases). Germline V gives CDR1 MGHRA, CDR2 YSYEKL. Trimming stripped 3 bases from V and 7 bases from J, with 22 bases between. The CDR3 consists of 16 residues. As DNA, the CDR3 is TGCGCCAGCAGCCATGAGGGGGAGGGGGACGGGAGGGAGCAGTACTTC. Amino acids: CASSHEGEGDGREQYF.

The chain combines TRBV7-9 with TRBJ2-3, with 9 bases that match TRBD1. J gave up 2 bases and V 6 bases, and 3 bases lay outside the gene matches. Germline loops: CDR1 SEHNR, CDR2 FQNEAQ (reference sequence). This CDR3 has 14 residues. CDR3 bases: TGTGCCAGCAGTTGGACAGGGGCCACAGATACGCAGTATTTT. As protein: CASSWTGATDTQYF.

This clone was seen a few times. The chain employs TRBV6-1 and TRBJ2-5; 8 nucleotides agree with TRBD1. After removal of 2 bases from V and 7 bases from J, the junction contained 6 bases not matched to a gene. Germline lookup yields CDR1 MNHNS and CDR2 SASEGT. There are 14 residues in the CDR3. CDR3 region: CASSETGQVRTQYF. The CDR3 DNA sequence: TGTGCCAGCAGTGAAACGGGACAGGTTCGGACCCAGTACTTC.

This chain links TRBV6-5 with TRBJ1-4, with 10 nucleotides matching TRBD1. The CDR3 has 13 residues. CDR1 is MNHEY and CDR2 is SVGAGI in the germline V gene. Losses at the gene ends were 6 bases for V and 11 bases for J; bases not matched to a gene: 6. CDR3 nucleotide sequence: TGTGCCAGCAGCTCGGGACAGGGGAGGAAACTGTTTTTT. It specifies CASSSGQGRKLFF.

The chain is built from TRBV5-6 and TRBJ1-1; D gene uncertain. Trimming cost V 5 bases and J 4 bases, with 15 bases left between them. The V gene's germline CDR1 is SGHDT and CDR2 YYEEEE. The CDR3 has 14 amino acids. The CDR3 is CASSTTGIGTEAFF. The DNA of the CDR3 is TGTGCCAGCAGTACGACGGGAATCGGCACTGAAGCTTTCTTT.

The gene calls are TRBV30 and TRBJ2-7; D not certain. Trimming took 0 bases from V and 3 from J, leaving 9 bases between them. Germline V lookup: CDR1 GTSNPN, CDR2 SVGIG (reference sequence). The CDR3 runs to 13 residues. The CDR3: CAWSVLNDYEQYF. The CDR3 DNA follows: TGTGCCTGGAGTGTACTGAACGACTACGAGCAGTACTTC. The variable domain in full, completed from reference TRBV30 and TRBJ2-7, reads SQTIHQWPATLVQPVGSPLSLECTVEGTSNPNLYWYRQAAGRGLQLLFYSVGIGQISSEVPQNLSASRPQDRQFILSSKKLLLSDSGFYLCAWSVLNDYEQYFGPGTRLTVT.

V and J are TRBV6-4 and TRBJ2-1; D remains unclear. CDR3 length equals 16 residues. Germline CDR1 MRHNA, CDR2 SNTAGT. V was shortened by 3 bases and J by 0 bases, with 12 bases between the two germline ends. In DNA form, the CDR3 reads TGTGCCAGCAGTGATTTTGACACGATCTCCTACAATGAGCAGTTCTTC. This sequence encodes CASSDFDTISYNEQFF.

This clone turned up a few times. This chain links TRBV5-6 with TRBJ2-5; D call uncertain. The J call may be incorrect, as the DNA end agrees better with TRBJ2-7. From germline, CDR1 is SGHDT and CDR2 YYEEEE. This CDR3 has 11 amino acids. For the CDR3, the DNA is TGTGCCAGCAGCCGTGCCTACGAGCAGTACTTC. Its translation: CASSRAYEQYF.

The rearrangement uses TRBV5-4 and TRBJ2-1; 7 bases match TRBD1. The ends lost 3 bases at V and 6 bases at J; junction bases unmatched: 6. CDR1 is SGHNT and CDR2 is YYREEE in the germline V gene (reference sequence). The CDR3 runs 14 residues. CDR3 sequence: CASSSGGIGNEQFF. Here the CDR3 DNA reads TGTGCCAGCAGCTCAGGGGGTATCGGCAATGAGCAGTTCTTC.

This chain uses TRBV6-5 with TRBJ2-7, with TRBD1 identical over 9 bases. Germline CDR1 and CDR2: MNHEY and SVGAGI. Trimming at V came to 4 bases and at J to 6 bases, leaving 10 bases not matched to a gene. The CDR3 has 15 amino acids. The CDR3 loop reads CASSWAGTGKGEQYF. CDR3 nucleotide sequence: TGTGCCAGCAGTTGGGCCGGGACAGGGAAGGGCGAGCAGTACTTC.